These T cell receptor beta chains were read from a single sample in a study of T cell responses to AZD1222 COVID-19 vaccine. Method: immunoSEQ multiplex PCR; TCRdb's copy keeps in-frame clones and lacks some. The table lists fewer than 150,000 clones, roughly 86% of them singletons. Sample: peripheral blood, taken 28 days after the second AZD1222 dose. The receptor set was obtained from an adult who received the AZD1222 COVID-19 vaccine. The CDR3 runs from the conserved cysteine through the conserved F or W. D genes are given only for firm matches. Clone size is shown for a subset of rows, as once, few, many or a class of expanded clone.

v_gene	j_gene	abundance	d_gene	CDR3aa	CDR3nt
TRBV28	TRBJ1-4	.	TRBD1	CASSTRTGGSEKLFF	TGTGCCAGCAGTACGAGGACAGGGGGAAGCGAAAAACTGTTTTTT
TRBV5-5	TRBJ1-2	.	.	CASSLALQGDYGYTF	TGTGCCAGCAGCTTGGCCCTTCAGGGTGACTATGGCTACACCTTC
TRBV9	TRBJ2-2	few	TRBD2	CASSALTSGGAGTGELFF	TGTGCCAGCAGCGCGTTAACTAGCGGGGGGGCTGGCACCGGGGAGCTGTTTTTT
TRBV4-1	TRBJ2-1	once	.	CASSRSIGGSRFF	TGCGCCAGCAGCCGGTCCATAGGAGGGAGTCGGTTCTTC
TRBV7-3	TRBJ2-1	.	TRBD2	CASSSTSGGLNEQFF	TGTGCCAGCAGCTCGACTAGCGGGGGGTTAAATGAGCAGTTCTTC
TRBV13	TRBJ1-4	.	TRBD1	CASSLRTGKLFF	TGTGCCAGCAGCCTACGGACAGGGAAACTGTTTTTT
TRBV27	TRBJ2-3	.	.	CASSPSTDTQYF	TGTGCCAGCAGTCCGTCCACAGATACGCAGTATTTT
TRBV28	TRBJ1-4	.	.	CASSFGGGRDEKLFF	TGTGCCAGCAGCTTCGGGGGGGGGCGGGATGAAAAACTGTTTTTT
TRBV3-1/TRBV3-2	TRBJ2-3	.	.	CASSQDGASDTQYF	TGTGCCAGCAGCCAAGATGGGGCCTCAGATACGCAGTATTTT
TRBV19	TRBJ1-5	.	TRBD1	CASSIQQGMNQPQHF	TGTGCCAGTAGTATACAACAGGGGATGAATCAGCCCCAGCATTTT
TRBV6-5	TRBJ2-4	.	TRBD1	CASSYSGQGGGDIQYF	TGTGCCAGCAGTTACTCGGGACAGGGTGGTGGGGACATTCAGTACTTC
TRBV12-5	TRBJ2-7	.	TRBD2	CASARGLAGYYEQYF	TGTGCTAGTGCCCGGGGACTAGCGGGATACTACGAGCAGTACTTC
TRBV12-5	TRBJ2-3	.	.	CASASYRADTQYF	TGTGCTAGTGCCTCCTACAGGGCAGATACGCAGTATTTT
TRBV7-3	TRBJ1-1	.	.	CASSLNQGKAFF	TGTGCCAGCAGCTTAAATCAGGGAAAAGCTTTCTTT
TRBV15	TRBJ1-5	few	.	CATSRESAGHSNQPQHF	TGTGCCACCAGCAGAGAGTCGGCAGGCCATAGCAATCAGCCCCAGCATTTT
TRBV9	TRBJ1-4	once	TRBD1	CASSSPSQGVEKLFF	TGTGCCAGCAGCTCGCCCTCACAGGGGGTTGAAAAACTGTTTTTT
TRBV29-1	TRBJ1-2	once	.	CSAEQEAYGYTF	TGCAGCGCCGAACAGGAGGCCTATGGCTACACCTTC
TRBV30	TRBJ1-2	.	.	CAWSRTEYGYTF	TGTGCCTGGAGTCGGACAGAGTATGGCTACACCTTC
TRBV7-3	TRBJ2-4	.	.	CASSLNPAGIQYF	TGTGCCAGCAGCTTAAATCCGGCGGGGATTCAGTACTTC